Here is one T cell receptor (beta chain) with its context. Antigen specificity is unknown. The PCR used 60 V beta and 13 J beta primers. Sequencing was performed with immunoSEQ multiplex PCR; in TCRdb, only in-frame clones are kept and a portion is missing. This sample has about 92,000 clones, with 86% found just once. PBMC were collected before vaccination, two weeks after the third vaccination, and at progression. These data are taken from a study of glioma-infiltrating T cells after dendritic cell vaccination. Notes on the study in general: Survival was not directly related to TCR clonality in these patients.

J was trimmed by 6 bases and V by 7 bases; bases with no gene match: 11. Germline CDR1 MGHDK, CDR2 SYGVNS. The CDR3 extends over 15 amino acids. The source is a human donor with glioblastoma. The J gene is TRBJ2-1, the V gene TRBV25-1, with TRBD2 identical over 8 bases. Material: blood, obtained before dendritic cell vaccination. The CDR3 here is CASNTPNSGANEQFF. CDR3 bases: TGTGCCAGCAATACCCCAAATAGCGGGGCCAATGAGCAGTTCTTC.